These T cell receptor beta chains were read from a single sample in a study of cytomegalovirus exposure and HLA in healthy donors. Sequencing used immunoSEQ multiplex PCR; TCRdb keeps in-frame clones, though not all of them. This sample lists tens of thousands of clones; its ten largest clones have around 1.7%. The sequencing input was PBMCs. The receptors shown here come from a woman aged 25 to 39 in good health and CMV-seronegative. Each CDR3 is given with its conserved first and last residue. D genes are given only for firm matches.

J gene,V gene,D gene,CDR3 DNA,CDR3 protein
TRBJ1-2,TRBV6-1,TRBD1,TGTGCCACAATCCGACAGGGAATTAGTCCCTATGGCTACACCTTC,CATIRQGISPYGYTF
TRBJ2-1,TRBV19,.,TGTGCCAGTAGTACTCAGGGACTTACCGGCGGGGAGCAGTTCTTC,CASSTQGLTGGEQFF
TRBJ2-3,TRBV4-2,.,TGTGCCAGCAGCCAAGATCATTATTCCGAACTCACAGATACGCAGTATTTT,CASSQDHYSELTDTQYF
TRBJ2-4,TRBV6-4,TRBD1,TGTGCCAGCAGTGCCCAGACAGGGGAAGGAAACATTCAGTACTTC,CASSAQTGEGNIQYF
TRBJ1-3,TRBV18,.,TGTGCCAGCTCACCTTACACCTCGGGACAAAGCTCTGGAAACACCATATATTTT,CASSPYTSGQSSGNTIYF
TRBJ1-2,TRBV28,TRBD1,TGTGCCAGCAGTCGGGACAGGTCTAACTATGGCTACACCTTC,CASSRDRSNYGYTF
TRBJ1-1,TRBV28,TRBD1,TGTGCCTCCGGGACAGGGGTGAACACTGAAGCTTTCTTT,CASGTGVNTEAFF
TRBJ2-1,TRBV29-1,.,TGCAGCGGACGACAGTCCGACAGCTACAATGAGCAGTTCTTC,CSGRQSDSYNEQFF
TRBJ2-7,TRBV18,TRBD1,TGTGCCAGCTCACGGGACAGGGATTACGACGAGCAGTACTTC,CASSRDRDYDEQYF
TRBJ2-1,TRBV4-2,TRBD2,TGTGCCAGCACAAGCGGGAGCTCCGACAATGAGCAGTTCTTC,CASTSGSSDNEQFF
TRBJ1-5,TRBV19,.,TGTGCCAGTAGTATGGAGGGAAGAAGCAATCAGCCCCAGCATTTT,CASSMEGRSNQPQHF
TRBJ1-5,TRBV6-5,.,.,CASSTSGQGNQPQHF
TRBJ1-1,TRBV5-1,.,TGCGCCAGCAGCTTGGAAGTGAGGATGAACACTGAAGCTTTCTTT,CASSLEVRMNTEAFF
TRBJ1-5,TRBV2,.,TGTGCCAGCAGTGGAGAGGGTCGGGGCAATCAGCCCCAGCATTTT,CASSGEGRGNQPQHF
TRBJ1-1,TRBV19,.,TGTGCCAGTAGTATGGGCAGGGTAGCGGGCACTGAAGCTTTCTTT,CASSMGRVAGTEAFF
TRBJ2-7,TRBV7-2,.,TGTGCCAGCAGCCACCAACGGGACAACTACGAGCAGTACTTC,CASSHQRDNYEQYF
TRBJ1-1,TRBV18,.,TGTGCCAGCTCATCTTGGGAGTTCAAATTCCAGTGGAACACTGAAGCTTTCTTT,CASSSWEFKFQWNTEAFF
TRBJ2-1,TRBV19,.,TGTGCCAGTAGTTTCACTAGCCAGAATGAGCAGTTCTTC,CASSFTSQNEQFF
TRBJ1-1,TRBV25-1,.,TGTGCCAGCAGTCGTGGAGGGACTGACGAAGCTTTCTTT,CASSRGGTDEAFF
TRBJ2-5,TRBV25-1,TRBD2,TGTGCCAGCGGAGACCCAGTGGGCCTAGCGGGAGGAGAGACCCAGTACTTC,CASGDPVGLAGGETQYF
TRBJ2-1,TRBV6-5,TRBD1,TGTGCCAGCACCGAAACAGGGGCCGCCTACAATGAGCAGTTCTTC,CASTETGAAYNEQFF
TRBJ1-4,TRBV28,.,TGTGCCAGCAGTTTATGGGGGAGTGAAAAACTGTTTTTT,CASSLWGSEKLFF
TRBJ1-4,TRBV19,.,TGTGCCAGTAGCCCCCGAGGAGGAAAACTGTTTTTT,CASSPRGGKLFF
TRBJ2-7,TRBV15,TRBD2,TGTGCCACCAGCAAAGAACTAGCGGGCTACGAGCAGTACTTC,CATSKELAGYEQYF
TRBJ1-1,TRBV30,.,TGTGCCTGGAGTATCGGTAACACTGAAGCTTTCTTT,CAWSIGNTEAFF
TRBJ2-1,TRBV4-2,.,TGTGCCAGCAGCCAAGATGGGGCGGGAAACTACAATGAGCAGTTCTTC,CASSQDGAGNYNEQFF
TRBJ1-5,TRBV6-5,.,TGTGCCAGCAGTTCAGGGGCCAGTGGCAATCAGCCCCAGCATTTT,CASSSGASGNQPQHF
TRBJ1-1,TRBV7-9,TRBD1,TGTGCCAGCAGCCCCAGCAGGGGGGATAAGGACACTGAAGCTTTCTTT,CASSPSRGDKDTEAFF
TRBJ2-1,TRBV28,TRBD2,TGTGCCAGCAGTTTACGGGGACTAGCTACTGAGCAGTTCTTC,CASSLRGLATEQFF
TRBJ2-2,TRBV30,TRBD2,TGTGCCTGGAGAAGCGGGAGGGCCGGACACCGGGGAGCTGTTTTT,CAWRSGRAGHRGAVF
TRBJ1-1,TRBV5-1,TRBD1,TGCGCCAGCAGCTCCACAGGGGCAAGTATGAACACTGAAGCTTTCTTT,CASSSTGASMNTEAFF
TRBJ2-7,TRBV4-1,TRBD1,TGCGCCAGCAGCCAAAATGACAGGGGGCTTTGGTACGAGCAGTACTTC,CASSQNDRGLWYEQYF
TRBJ2-7,TRBV4-1,TRBD2,TGCGCCAGCAGCCAACGGACTAGCGGTACCTACGAGCAGTACTTC,CASSQRTSGTYEQYF
TRBJ2-7,TRBV6-5,TRBD2,TGTGCCAGCACCCACCCCGCTAGCGGCTCCTACGAGCAGTACTTC,CASTHPASGSYEQYF
TRBJ2-7,TRBV4-2,TRBD1,TGTGCCAGCAGCCAAGATTGGGGACAGGGGTACGAGCAGTACTTC,CASSQDWGQGYEQYF
TRBJ2-7,TRBV18,TRBD2,TGTGCCAGCTCACCAAGGTCTCCGCAAGCGGGGTCCTACGAGCAGTACTTC,CASSPRSPQAGSYEQYF
TRBJ2-7,TRBV7-9,.,TGTGCCAGCAGCCCGCGGCAGACGAACTCCTACGAGCAGTACTTC,CASSPRQTNSYEQYF
TRBJ1-1,TRBV4-1,.,TGCGCCAGCAGCCAAACTCCGAACACTGAAGCTTTCTTT,CASSQTPNTEAFF
TRBJ1-5,TRBV7-9,TRBD1,TGTGCCAGCAGCTTCGCCGGGACAGGGGGTTGGAATCAGCCCCAGCATTTT,CASSFAGTGGWNQPQHF
TRBJ2-2,TRBV6-1,.,TGTGCCAGCTCCGGGACAAAGGTCAACGGGGAGCTGTTTTTT,CASSGTKVNGELFF
TRBJ1-4,TRBV10-2,.,TGCGCCAGCAGTTCTAGACAGGCAACTAATGAAAAACTGTTTTTT,CASSSRQATNEKLFF
TRBJ2-3,TRBV7-2,TRBD2,TGTGCCAGCAGCTTAGACGGGAGGGCCGATACGCAGTATTTT,CASSLDGRADTQYF
TRBJ1-3,TRBV18,.,TGTGCCAGCTCACTCCACCGTCCCAGGGAGGCTGGAAACACCATATATTTT,CASSLHRPREAGNTIYF
TRBJ2-2,TRBV30,.,TGTGCCTGGAATTCGGGGACGAACACCGGGGAGCTGTTTTTT,CAWNSGTNTGELFF
TRBJ1-5,TRBV2,.,TGTGCCAGCAGTGATGCGGGGCTAGTTCAGCCCCAGCATTTT,CASSDAGLVQPQHF
TRBJ2-2,TRBV30,.,TGTGCCTGGACCCCGGACTTTTTCACCGGGGAGCTGTTTTTT,CAWTPDFFTGELFF